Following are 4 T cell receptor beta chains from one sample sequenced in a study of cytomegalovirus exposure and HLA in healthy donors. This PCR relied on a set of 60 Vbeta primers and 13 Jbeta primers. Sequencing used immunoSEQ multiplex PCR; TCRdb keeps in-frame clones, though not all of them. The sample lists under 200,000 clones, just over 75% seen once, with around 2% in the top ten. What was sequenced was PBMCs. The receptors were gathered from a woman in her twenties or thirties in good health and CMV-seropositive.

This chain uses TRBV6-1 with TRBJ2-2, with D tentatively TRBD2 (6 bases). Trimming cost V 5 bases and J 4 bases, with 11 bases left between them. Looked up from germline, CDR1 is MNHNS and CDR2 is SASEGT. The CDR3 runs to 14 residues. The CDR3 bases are TGTGCCAGCAGTTTGGGGACTCGCACCGGGGAGCTGTTTTTT. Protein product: CASSLGTRTGELFF.

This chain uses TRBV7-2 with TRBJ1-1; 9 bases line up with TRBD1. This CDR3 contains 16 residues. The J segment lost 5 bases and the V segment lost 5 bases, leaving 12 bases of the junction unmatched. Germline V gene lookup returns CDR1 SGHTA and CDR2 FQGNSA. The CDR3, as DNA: TGTGCCAGCAGCGCGAGGGCGGGACAGGGAGGGACTGAAGCTTTCTTT. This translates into CASSARAGQGGTEAFF.

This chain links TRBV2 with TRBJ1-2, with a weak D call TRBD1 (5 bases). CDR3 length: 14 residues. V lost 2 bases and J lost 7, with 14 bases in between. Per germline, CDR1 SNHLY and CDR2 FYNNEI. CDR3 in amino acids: CASSEQGGVGGYTF. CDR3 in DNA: TGTGCCAGCAGTGAACAGGGTGGGGTCGGTGGCTACACCTTC.

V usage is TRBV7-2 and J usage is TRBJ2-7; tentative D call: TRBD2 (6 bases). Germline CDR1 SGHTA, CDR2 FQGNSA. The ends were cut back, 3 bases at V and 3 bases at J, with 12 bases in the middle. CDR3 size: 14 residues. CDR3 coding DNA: TGTGCCAGCAGCTTCCGTCGGGGGAACTACGAGCAGTACTTC. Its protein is CASSFRRGNYEQYF.